The T cell receptor (beta chain) described here comes from a study of CD8+ T cells in alopecia areata. Study results and caveats: Besides other cells, scalp samples also yield sequences of resident alphabeta T cells from normal skin. Especially in alopecia totalis/universalis, lesional scalp showed greater clonality than normal scalp did. The study found that many expanded lesional clones persisted in scalp and blood during tofacitinib.

Following RNA extraction, reverse transcription yielded cDNA that acted as the sequencing template. The table came from immunoSEQ multiplex PCR; TCRdb's copy has only in-frame clones and leaves some out. This repertoire shows about 210,000 clones, under 70% found once; its top ten account for 4% to 5%. Treatment denoted: oral pan-JAK inhibitor, 5-10 mg twice daily. As for this clone: The antigen remains undetermined.

Germline V gene sequence: CDR1 SEHNR, CDR2 FQNEAQ (reference sequence). The CDR3 extends over 14 amino acids. With 5 bases clipped from V and 2 bases from J, the junction kept 5 bases outside the gene matches. Sequencing was performed on CD4+ T cells sorted from blood, taken at week 4, from a patient treated with tofacitinib. The chain combines TRBV7-9 with TRBJ2-7, with TRBD1 identical over 8 bases. The receptor was derived from a human donor with alopecia areata. The CDR3 region has the DNA TGTGCCAGCAGCGCCGGACAGGGAACCTACGAGCAGTACTTC. Residues: CASSAGQGTYEQYF. The full variable domain, its missing parts supplied by reference TRBV7-9 and TRBJ2-7, is DTGVSQNPRHKITKRGQNVTFRCDPISEHNRLYWYRQTLGQGPEFLTYFQNEAQLEKSRLLSDRFSAERPKGSFSTLEIQRTEQGDSAMYLCASSAGQGTYEQYFGPGTRLTVT.